Only a few counts were recorded for the clone carrying this T cell receptor (beta chain). The sample carries other DNA sequences with the same CDR3. This specimen belongs to a study of PD-L1 blockade in urothelial cancer. Only in-frame clones appear in the TCRdb table, and some are missing; sequencing was by immunoSEQ multiplex PCR. The sample lists under 70,000 clones; roughly 90% were seen once. The CDR3 is 15 amino acids. Per germline, CDR1 SEHNR and CDR2 FQNEAQ (reference sequence). With 5 bases clipped from V and 5 bases from J, the junction kept 7 bases outside the gene matches. Regarding time point: peripheral blood 6 weeks after treatment start.

Sample: PBMCs, taken around atezolizumab (anti-PD-L1) treatment. The TCR comes from a man between 60 and 75 years old with urothelial cancer. The gene calls are TRBV7-9 and TRBJ1-1; 11 nucleotides align to TRBD1. CDR3 nucleotide sequence: TGTGCCAGCAGCCTAGGGACAGGGGGTTTTACTGAAGCTTTCTTT. Translating gives CASSLGTGGFTEAFF. The full variable domain, completed using reference TRBV7-9 and TRBJ1-1, is DTGVSQNPRHKITKRGQNVTFRCDPISEHNRLYWYRQTLGQGPEFLTYFQNEAQLEKSRLLSDRFSAERPKGSFSTLEIQRTEQGDSAMYLCASSLGTGGFTEAFFGQGTRLTVV.